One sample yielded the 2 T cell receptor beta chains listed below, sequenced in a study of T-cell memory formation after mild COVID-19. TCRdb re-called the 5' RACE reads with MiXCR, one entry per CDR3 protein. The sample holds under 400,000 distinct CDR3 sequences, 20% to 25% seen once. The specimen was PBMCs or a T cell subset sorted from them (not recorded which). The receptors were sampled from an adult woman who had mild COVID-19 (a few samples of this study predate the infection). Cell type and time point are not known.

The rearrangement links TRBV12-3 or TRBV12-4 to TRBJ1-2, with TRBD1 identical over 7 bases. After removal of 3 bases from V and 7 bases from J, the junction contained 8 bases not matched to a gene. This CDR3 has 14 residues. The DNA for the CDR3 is TGTGCCAGCAGTTTGTCCCAGGGGGGGTTTGGCTACACCTTC. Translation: CASSLSQGGFGYTF.

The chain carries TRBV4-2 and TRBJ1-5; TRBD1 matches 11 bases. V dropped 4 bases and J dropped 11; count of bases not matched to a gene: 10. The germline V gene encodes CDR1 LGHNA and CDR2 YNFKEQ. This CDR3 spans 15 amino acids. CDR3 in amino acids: CASSLRTGGDSAQHF. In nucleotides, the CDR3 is TGTGCCAGCAGCCTTCGGACAGGGGGCGATTCGGCCCAGCATTTT.